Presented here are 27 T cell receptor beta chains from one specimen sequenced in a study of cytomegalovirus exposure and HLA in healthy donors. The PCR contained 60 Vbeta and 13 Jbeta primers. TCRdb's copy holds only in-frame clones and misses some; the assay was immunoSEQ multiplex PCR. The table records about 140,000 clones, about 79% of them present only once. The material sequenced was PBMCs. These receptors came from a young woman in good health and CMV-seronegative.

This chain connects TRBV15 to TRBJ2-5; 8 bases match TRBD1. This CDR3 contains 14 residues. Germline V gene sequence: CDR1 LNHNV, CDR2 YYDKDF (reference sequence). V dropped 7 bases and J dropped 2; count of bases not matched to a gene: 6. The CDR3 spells CATKAGGKQETQYF. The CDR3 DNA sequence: TGTGCCACCAAGGCAGGGGGCAAACAAGAGACCCAGTACTTC.

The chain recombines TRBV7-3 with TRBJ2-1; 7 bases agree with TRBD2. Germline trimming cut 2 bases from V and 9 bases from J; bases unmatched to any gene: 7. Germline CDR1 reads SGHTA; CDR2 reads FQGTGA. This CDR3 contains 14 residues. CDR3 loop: CASSLLRGVGEQFF. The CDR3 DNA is TGTGCCAGCAGCTTACTCCGGGGGGTGGGTGAGCAGTTCTTC.

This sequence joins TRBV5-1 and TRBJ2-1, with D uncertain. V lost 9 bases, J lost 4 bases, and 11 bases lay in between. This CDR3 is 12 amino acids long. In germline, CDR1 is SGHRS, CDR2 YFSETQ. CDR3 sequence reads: CATGRRYNEQFF. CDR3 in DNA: TGCGCCACCGGTAGGCGGTACAATGAGCAGTTCTTC. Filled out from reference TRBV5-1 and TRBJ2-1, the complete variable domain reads KAGVTQTPRYLIKTRGQQVTLSCSPISGHRSVSWYQQTPGQGLQFLFEYFSETQRNKGNFPGRFSGRQFSNSRSEMNVSTLELGDSALYLCATGRRYNEQFFGPGTRLTVL.

The CDR3 sequence is CAFPTQETQYF. The CDR3 DNA follows: TGTGCCTTCCCGACTCAAGAGACCCAGTACTTC. The chain combines TRBV30 with TRBJ2-5; D is ambiguous. Per germline, CDR1 GTSNPN and CDR2 SVGIG (reference sequence). The V gene lost 7 bases and the J gene lost 2 bases, with 8 bases spanning the gap. The CDR3 has 11 residues.

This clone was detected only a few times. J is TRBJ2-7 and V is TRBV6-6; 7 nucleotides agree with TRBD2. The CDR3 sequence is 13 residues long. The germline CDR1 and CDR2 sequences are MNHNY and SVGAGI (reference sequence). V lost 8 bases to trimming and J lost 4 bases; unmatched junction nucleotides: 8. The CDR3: CASSLREGYEQYF. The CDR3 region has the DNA TGTGCCAGCTCCCTCAGGGAGGGATACGAGCAGTACTTC.

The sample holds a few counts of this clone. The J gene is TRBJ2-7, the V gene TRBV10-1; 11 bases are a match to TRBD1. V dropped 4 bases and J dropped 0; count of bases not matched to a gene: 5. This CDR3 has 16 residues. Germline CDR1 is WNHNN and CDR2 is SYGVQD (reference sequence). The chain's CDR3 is CASSAIGTGGSYEQYF. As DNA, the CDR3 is TGCGCCAGCAGTGCCATTGGGACAGGGGGCTCCTACGAGCAGTACTTC.

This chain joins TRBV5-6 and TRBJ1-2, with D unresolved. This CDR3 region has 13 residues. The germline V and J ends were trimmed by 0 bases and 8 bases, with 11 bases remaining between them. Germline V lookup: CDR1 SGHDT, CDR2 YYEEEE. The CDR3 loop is CASSLVTGLGYTF. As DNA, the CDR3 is TGTGCCAGCAGCTTGGTGACGGGTTTGGGCTACACCTTC. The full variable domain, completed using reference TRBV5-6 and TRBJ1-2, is DAGVTQSPTHLIKTRGQQVTLRCSPKSGHDTVSWYQQALGQGPQFIFQYYEEEERQRGNFPDRFSGHQFPNYSSELNVNALLLGDSALYLCASSLVTGLGYTFGSGTRLTVV.

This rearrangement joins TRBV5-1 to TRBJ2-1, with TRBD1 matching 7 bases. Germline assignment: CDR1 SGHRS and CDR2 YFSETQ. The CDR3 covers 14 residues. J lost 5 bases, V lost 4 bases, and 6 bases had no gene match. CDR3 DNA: TGCGCCAGCAGCATGACAGGGACCCACAATGAGCAGTTCTTC. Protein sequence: CASSMTGTHNEQFF. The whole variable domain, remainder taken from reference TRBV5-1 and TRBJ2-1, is KAGVTQTPRYLIKTRGQQVTLSCSPISGHRSVSWYQQTPGQGLQFLFEYFSETQRNKGNFPGRFSGRQFSNSRSEMNVSTLELGDSALYLCASSMTGTHNEQFFGPGTRLTVL.

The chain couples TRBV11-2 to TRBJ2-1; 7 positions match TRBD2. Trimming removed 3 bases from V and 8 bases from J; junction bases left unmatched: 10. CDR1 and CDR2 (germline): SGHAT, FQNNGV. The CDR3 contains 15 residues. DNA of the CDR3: TGTGCCAGCAGCTTCTCTAGCGGCTCCAATCATGAGCAGTTCTTC. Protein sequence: CASSFSSGSNHEQFF.

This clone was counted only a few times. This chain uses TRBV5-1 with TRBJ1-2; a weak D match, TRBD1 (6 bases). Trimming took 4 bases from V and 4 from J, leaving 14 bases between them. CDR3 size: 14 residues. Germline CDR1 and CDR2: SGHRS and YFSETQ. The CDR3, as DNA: TGCGCCAGCAGCCCCTCAGGACAGAGCTATGGCTACACCTTC. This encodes CASSPSGQSYGYTF.

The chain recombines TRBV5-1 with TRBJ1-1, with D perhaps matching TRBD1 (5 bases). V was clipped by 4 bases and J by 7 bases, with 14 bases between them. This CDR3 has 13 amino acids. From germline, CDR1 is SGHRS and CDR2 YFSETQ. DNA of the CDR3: TGCGCCAGCAGCCGGGTAGGTCAGGGTGAAGCTTTCTTT. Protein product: CASSRVGQGEAFF.

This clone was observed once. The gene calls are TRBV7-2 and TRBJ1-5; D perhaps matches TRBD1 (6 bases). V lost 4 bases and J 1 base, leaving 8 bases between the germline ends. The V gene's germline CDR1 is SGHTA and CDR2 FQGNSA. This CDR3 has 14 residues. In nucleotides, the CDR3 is TGTGCCAGCAGCTCCACAGGGAGCAATCAGCCCCAGCATTTT. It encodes CASSSTGSNQPQHF.

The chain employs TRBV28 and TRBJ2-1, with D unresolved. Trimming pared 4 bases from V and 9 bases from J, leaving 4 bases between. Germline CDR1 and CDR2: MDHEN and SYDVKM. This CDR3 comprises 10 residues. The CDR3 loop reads CASSSFEQFF. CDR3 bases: TGTGCCAGCAGTTCGTTTGAGCAGTTCTTC.

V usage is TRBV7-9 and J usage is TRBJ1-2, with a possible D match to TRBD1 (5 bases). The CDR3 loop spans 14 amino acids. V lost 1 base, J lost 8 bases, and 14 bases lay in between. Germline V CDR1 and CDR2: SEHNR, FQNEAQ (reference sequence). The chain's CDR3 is CASSLERDLAGYTF. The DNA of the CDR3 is TGTGCCAGCAGCTTAGAACGGGACTTGGCGGGCTACACCTTC.

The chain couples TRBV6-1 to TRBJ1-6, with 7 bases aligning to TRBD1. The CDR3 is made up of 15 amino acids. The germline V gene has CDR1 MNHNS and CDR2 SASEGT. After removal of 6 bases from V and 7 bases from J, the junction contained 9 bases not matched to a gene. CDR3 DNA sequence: TGTGCCAGCAGACGGACAGGCCAAGACAATTCACCCCTCCACTTT. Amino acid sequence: CASRRTGQDNSPLHF.

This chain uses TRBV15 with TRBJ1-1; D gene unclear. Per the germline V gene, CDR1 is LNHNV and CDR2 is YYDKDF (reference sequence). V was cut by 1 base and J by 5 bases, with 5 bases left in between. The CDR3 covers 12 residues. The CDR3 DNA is TGTGCCACCAGCAGAGTCCGGACTGAAGCTTTCTTT. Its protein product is CATSRVRTEAFF.

Written as DNA, the CDR3 is TGTGCCAGCAGCTTAGGGGACAGCCAGTACGAGCAGTACTTC. It yields the protein CASSLGDSQYEQYF. The V and J genes are TRBV7-8 and TRBJ2-7; 7 nucleotides line up with TRBD1. Germline V CDR1 and CDR2: SGHVS, FQNEAQ. V was clipped by 1 base and J by 4 bases; unmatched bases: 4. The CDR3 extends over 14 amino acids.

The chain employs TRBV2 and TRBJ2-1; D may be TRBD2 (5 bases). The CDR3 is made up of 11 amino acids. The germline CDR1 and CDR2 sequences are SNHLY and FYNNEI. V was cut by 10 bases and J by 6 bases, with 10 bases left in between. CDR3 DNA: TGTGCCATTCTCCGGGGCAATGAGCAGTTCTTC. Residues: CAILRGNEQFF.

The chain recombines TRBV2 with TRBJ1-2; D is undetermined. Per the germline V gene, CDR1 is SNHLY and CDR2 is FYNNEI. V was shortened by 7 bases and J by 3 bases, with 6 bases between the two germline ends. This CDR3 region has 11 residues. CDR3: CASTRDYGYTF. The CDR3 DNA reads TGTGCCAGCACGAGGGACTATGGCTACACCTTC.

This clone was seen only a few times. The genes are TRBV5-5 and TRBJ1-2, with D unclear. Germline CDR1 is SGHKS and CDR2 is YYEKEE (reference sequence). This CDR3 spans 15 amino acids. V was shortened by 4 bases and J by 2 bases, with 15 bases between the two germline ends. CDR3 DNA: TGTGCCAGCAGCCTGAGGCGGGGAGCAAACTATGGCTACACCTTC. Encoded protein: CASSLRRGANYGYTF.

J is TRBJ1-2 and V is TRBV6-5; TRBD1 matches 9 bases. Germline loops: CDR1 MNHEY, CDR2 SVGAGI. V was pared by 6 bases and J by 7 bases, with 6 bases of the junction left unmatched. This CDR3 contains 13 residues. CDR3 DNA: TGTGCCAGCAGCCGGGACAGGGCGGGTGGCTACACCTTC. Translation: CASSRDRAGGYTF.

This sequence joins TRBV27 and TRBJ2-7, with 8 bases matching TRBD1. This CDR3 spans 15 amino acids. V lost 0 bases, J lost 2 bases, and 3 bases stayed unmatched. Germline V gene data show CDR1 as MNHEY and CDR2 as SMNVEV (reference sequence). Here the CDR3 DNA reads TGTGCCAGCAGTTTATCGGGGACAGGTCCCTACGAGCAGTACTTC. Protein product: CASSLSGTGPYEQYF.

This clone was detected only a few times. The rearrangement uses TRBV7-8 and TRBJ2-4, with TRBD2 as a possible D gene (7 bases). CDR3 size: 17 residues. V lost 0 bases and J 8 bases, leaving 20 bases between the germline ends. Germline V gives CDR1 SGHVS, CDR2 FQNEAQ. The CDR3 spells CASSLALLRGGRHIQYF. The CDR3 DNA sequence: TGTGCCAGCAGCTTAGCCTTGCTAAGGGGGGGCCGACACATTCAGTACTTC.

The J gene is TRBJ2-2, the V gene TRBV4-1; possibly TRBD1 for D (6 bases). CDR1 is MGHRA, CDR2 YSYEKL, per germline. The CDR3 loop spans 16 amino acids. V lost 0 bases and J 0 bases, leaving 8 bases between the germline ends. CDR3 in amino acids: CASSQDRGTNTGELFF. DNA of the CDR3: TGCGCCAGCAGCCAAGATAGGGGGACGAACACCGGGGAGCTGTTTTTT.

The CDR3 is CASSGGDLGELFF. The CDR3 DNA is TGTGCCAGCAGTGGAGGGGATCTCGGGGAGCTGTTTTTT. The chain combines TRBV27 with TRBJ2-2; a possible D gene is TRBD2 (6 bases). CDR3 length equals 13 residues. Trimming took 5 bases from V and 7 from J, leaving 11 bases between them. The germline gives CDR1 MNHEY, CDR2 SMNVEV (reference sequence).

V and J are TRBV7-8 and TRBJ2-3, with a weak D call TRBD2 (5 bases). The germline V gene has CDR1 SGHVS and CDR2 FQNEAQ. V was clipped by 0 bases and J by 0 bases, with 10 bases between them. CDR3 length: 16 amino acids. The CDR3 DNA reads TGTGCCAGCAGCTTAGCGAGCGGAACTAGCACAGATACGCAGTATTTT. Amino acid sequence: CASSLASGTSTDTQYF. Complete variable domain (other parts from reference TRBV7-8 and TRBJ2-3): GAGVSQSPRYKVAKRGQDVALRCDPISGHVSLFWYQQALGQGPEFLTYFQNEAQLDKSGLPSDRFFAERPEGSVSTLKIQRTQQEDSAVYLCASSLASGTSTDTQYFGPGTRLTVL.

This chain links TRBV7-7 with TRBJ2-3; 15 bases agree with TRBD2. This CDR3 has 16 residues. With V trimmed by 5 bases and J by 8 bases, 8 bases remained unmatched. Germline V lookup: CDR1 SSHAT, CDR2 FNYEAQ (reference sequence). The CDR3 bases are TGTGCCAGCAGCCCAGACGGACTAGCGGGGGGGCTTACGCAGTATTTT. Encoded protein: CASSPDGLAGGLTQYF.